This entry lists 2 T cell receptor beta chains sequenced from one sample in a study of T-cell memory formation after mild COVID-19. MiXCR was run by TCRdb on the 5' RACE reads, yielding one entry per CDR3 protein. The data contain over 350,000 distinct CDR3 sequences, approximately 15% of them singletons. The sequencing sample was made of PBMCs or a T cell subset sorted from them (not recorded which). The receptors here all came from a man aged 18 to 30 who had mild COVID-19 (a few samples of this study predate the infection). Cell type and time point are not known.

This clonotype showed up just a few times. The V gene is TRBV7-6, the J gene TRBJ2-7; perhaps D is TRBD1 or TRBD2 (6 bases each). The V and J ends lost 1 base and 5 bases respectively, with 12 bases between them. The CDR3 is 14 residues long. CDR1 is SGHVS, CDR2 FNYEAQ, per germline. The CDR3 spells CASSLDPGADEQYF. CDR3 DNA sequence: TGTGCCAGCAGCTTAGATCCGGGGGCGGACGAGCAGTACTTC.

This clonotype has ten or more counts. The chain joins TRBV28 to TRBJ1-5; D not resolved. The V gene lost 2 bases and the J gene lost 5 bases, with 4 bases spanning the gap. From germline, CDR1 is MDHEN and CDR2 SYDVKM. This CDR3 is built from 12 residues. CDR3 amino acids: CASSLLYQPQHF. CDR3 bases: TGTGCCAGCAGTTTACTTTATCAGCCCCAGCATTTT.